Detailed here is one T cell receptor (beta chain). What it binds is not known. This sample stems from a study of graft-versus-host responses after intestinal transplantation. Study-wide background: Each recipient received a multivisceral, liver-intestinal, or isolated intestinal graft. All recipients got anti-thymocyte globulin induction, then tacrolimus and steroids for about three years.

Method: immunoSEQ multiplex PCR; TCRdb's copy keeps in-frame clones and lacks some. The sample lists about 100,000 clones, roughly 87% occurring once. Study-wide results and limits: Allografts from individuals with graft-donor T cell macrochimerism displayed high graft-versus-host to host-versus-graft clonal ratios. Analysis identified GvH clones in recipient marrow, with some appearing first in ileum or blood.

The CDR3 consists of 14 residues. Trimming took 2 bases from V and 5 from J, leaving 8 bases between them. In germline, CDR1 is SGHNT, CDR2 YYREEE (reference sequence). V is TRBV5-4 and J is TRBJ1-6, with a tentative D call TRBD1 (6 bases). The source is a human donor who received an intestinal transplant. Sequences were derived from unstimulated CD4+ T cells sorted from spleen or lymph node cells, sampled before intestinal transplant. CDR3 region: CASSLNRDNSPLHF. CDR3 coding DNA: TGTGCCAGCAGCTTAAACAGGGATAATTCACCCCTCCACTTT.